The clone carrying this TCR beta chain was seen a handful of times. These data originate in a study of identical twins. The germline V and J ends were trimmed by 6 bases and 0 bases, with 12 bases remaining between them. The CDR3 runs to 15 residues. TCRdb ran MiXCR on the 5' RACE reads and lists one entry per CDR3 protein. The repertoire holds more than 400,000 distinct CDR3 sequences, with roughly 15% as singletons. These same records also appear under a second study, on yellow fever vaccine responses in identical twins.

The rearrangement joins TRBV12-3 or TRBV12-4 to TRBJ2-1; D remains unclear. This TCR was sampled from a woman younger than 30 in good health. The sequenced sample was CD4+ T cells sorted from blood. The CDR3 DNA sequence: TGTGCCAGCAGACATTTTGGAAGCTCCTACAATGAGCAGTTCTTC. It translates to CASRHFGSSYNEQFF.